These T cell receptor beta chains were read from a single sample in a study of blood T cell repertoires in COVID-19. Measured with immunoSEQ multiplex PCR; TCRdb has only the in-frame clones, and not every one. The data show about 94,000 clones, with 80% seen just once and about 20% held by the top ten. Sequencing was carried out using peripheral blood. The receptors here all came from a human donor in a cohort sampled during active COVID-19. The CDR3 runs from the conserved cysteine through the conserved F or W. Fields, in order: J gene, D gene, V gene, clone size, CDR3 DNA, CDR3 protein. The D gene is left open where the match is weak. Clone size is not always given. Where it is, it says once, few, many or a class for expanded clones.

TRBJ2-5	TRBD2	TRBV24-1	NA	TGTGCCACCAGTGATCCTCCAGGGACTAGCGGGAGTGGGGAGACCCAGTACTTC	CATSDPPGTSGSGETQYF
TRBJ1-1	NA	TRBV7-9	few	TGTGCCAGCAGCTCCGGGGGGGAGAACACTGAAGCTTTCTTT	CASSSGGENTEAFF
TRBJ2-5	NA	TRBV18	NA	TGTGCCAGCTCACCCGCGACAGGCAATGGGACCCAGTACTTC	CASSPATGNGTQYF
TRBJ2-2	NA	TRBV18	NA	TGTGCCAGCTCAGCGCAGAGGGCCGGGGAGCTGTTTTTT	CASSAQRAGELFF
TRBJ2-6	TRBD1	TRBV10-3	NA	TGTGCCATCAGGAAAGACAGGGCCTCAAACTCTGGGGCCAACGTCCTGACTTTC	CAIRKDRASNSGANVLTF
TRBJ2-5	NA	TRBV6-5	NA	TGTGCCAGCAGTCCTATCCGGGGGGCGCGGGAAGAGCAGTACTTC	CASSPIRGAREEQYF
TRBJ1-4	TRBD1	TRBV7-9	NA	TGTGCCAGCCGTCGACAGGGGGAAGAAAAACTGTTTTTT	CASRRQGEEKLFF
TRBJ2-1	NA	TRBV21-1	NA	TGTGCCAGCAATACCCTAGCGGGGCCCTACAATGAGCAGTTCTTC	CASNTLAGPYNEQFF
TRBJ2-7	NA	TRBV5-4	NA	TGTGCCAGCAGCTTGGTAACGGTGGGCCACGAGCAGTACTTC	CASSLVTVGHEQYF
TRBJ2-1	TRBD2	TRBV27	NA	TGTGCCAGCAGTGCCAGGACTAGCGGGCGTTACAATGAGCAGTTCTTC	CASSARTSGRYNEQFF
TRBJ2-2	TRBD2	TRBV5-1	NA	TGCGCCAGCGGGGAGGCGGGAGGACTGAACACCGGGGAGCTGTTTTTT	CASGEAGGLNTGELFF
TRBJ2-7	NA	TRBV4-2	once	TGTGCCAGCAGCCAAGAGCCTACCTACGAGCAGTACTTC	CASSQEPTYEQYF
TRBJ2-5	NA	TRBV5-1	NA	TGCGCCAGCAGCTTGGGGACACTGCAAGAGACCCAGTACTTC	CASSLGTLQETQYF
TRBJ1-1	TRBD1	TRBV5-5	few	TGTGCCAGCAGCTTGAGGACAGGTGACGCTGAAGCTTTCTTT	CASSLRTGDAEAFF
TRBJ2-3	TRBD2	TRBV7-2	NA	TGTGCCAGCAGCTTAGTCGGCGGGAGGGCCCCAGATACGCAGTATTTT	CASSLVGGRAPDTQYF
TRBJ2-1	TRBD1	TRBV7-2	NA	TGTGCCAGCAGCCAACACCAGGGACAGATTTTCAATGAGCAGTTCTTC	CASSQHQGQIFNEQFF
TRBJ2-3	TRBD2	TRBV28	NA	TGTGCCAGCAAGCGGGAGGGCACAGATACGCAGTATTTT	CASKREGTDTQYF
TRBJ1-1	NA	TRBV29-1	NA	TGCAGCGTTACCTCGGGGGACACTGAAGCTTTCTTT	CSVTSGDTEAFF
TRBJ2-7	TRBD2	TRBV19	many	TGTGCCAGTAGTCTGGGACTAGCGGTCGAGCAGTACTTC	CASSLGLAVEQYF
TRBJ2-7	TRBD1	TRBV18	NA	TGTGCCAGCTCACCGAACAGGGGCTACGAGCAGTACTTC	CASSPNRGYEQYF
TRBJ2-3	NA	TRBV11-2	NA	TGTGCCAGCAGTGCCCGCGGGGGCACAGATACGCAGTATTTT	CASSARGGTDTQYF
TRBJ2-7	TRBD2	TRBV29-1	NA	TGCAGCGTGAAAAGGGGTTTGGGACTAGGCGACGACGAGCAGTACTTC	CSVKRGLGLGDDEQYF
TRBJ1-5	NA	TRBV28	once	TGTGCCAGCAGTTACAGGCAGCCCCAGCATTTT	CASSYRQPQHF
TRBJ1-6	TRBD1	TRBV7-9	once	TGTGCCAGCAGCAACTCTAGAACAGACAGGGACTCACCCCTCCACTTT	CASSNSRTDRDSPLHF
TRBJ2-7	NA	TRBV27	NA	TGTGCCAGCAGTTTAGAGGGCAGGGGTCGGTACGAGCAGTACTTC	CASSLEGRGRYEQYF
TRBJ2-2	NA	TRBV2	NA	TGTGCCAGCAGTGAAGCCGGCACCGGGGAGCTGTTTTTT	CASSEAGTGELFF
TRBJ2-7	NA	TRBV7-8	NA	TGTGCCAGCGAGGGCCCTAGCTCCTACGAGCAGTACTTC	CASEGPSSYEQYF
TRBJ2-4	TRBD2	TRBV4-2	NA	TGTGCCAGCAGCCAAACATTTAGCGGGAAGAAAAACATTCAGTACTTC	CASSQTFSGKKNIQYF
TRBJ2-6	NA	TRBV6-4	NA	TGTGCCAGCAGTCGGGAATCCGGGGCCAACGTCCTGACTTTC	CASSRESGANVLTF
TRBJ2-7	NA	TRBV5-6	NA	TGTGCCAGCAGCTTGTGGAAAGGGAGCTACGAGCAGTACTTC	CASSLWKGSYEQYF
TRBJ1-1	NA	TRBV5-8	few	TGTGCCAGCAGCTTGTACGGCGGGTCGAACACTGAAGCTTTCTTT	CASSLYGGSNTEAFF
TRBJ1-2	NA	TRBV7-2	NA	TGTGCCAGCAGCATATGGGGGGGAAGTGTCTATGGCTACACCTTC	CASSIWGGSVYGYTF
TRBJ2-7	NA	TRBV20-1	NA	TGCAGTACCCGAGCCCGGAGCGAGCAGTACTTC	CSTRARSEQYF
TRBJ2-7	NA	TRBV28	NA	TGTGCCAGCAGTAAAGGGGTCTACGAGCAGTACTTC	CASSKGVYEQYF
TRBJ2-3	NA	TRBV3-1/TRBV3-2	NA	TGTGCCAGCAGCCAACTCGCGGACTACACAGATACGCAGTATTTT	CASSQLADYTDTQYF
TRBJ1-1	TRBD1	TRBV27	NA	TGTGCCAGCCGAAGGGGGACAGGGGGCTTAAACACTGAAGCTTTCTTT	CASRRGTGGLNTEAFF
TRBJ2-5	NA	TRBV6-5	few	TGTGCCAGCAGGCCGGGACTCAGCCAAGAGACCCAGTACTTC	CASRPGLSQETQYF
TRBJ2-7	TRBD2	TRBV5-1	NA	TGCGCCAGCAGCTGGGACTACTCGGAGCAGTACTTC	CASSWDYSEQYF
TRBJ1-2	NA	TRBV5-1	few	TGCGCCAGCAGCCATGATGGGGGAGGTTATGGCTACACCTTC	CASSHDGGGYGYTF
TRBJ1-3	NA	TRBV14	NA	TGTGCCAGCAGCCAAGGGTTGGCGGCGGCTGGAAACACCATATATTTT	CASSQGLAAAGNTIYF
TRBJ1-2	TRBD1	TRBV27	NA	TGTGCCAGCAGTTTACAGGGGGCGAGAGGCTACACCTTC	CASSLQGARGYTF
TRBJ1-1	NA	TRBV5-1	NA	TGCGCCAGCAGCCCCGGACAGACTAACACTGAAGCTTTCTTT	CASSPGQTNTEAFF
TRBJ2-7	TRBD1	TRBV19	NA	TGTGCCAGTAGTGCTGGGACAGGCCGTGGAGAGCAGTACTTC	CASSAGTGRGEQYF
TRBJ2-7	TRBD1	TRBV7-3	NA	TGTGCCAGCAGCTTAACCGGGACAGGCCTCTACGAGCAGTACTTC	CASSLTGTGLYEQYF
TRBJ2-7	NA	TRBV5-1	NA	TGCGCCAGCAGCTTGGAGGTAGCGGTCTCCTACGAGCAGTACTTC	CASSLEVAVSYEQYF
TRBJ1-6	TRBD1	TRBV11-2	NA	TGTGCCAGCAGCCGGGACAGGGGGCTTTCACCCCTCCACTTT	CASSRDRGLSPLHF
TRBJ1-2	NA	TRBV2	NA	TGTGCCAGCACGCCAGGCCACAATAACTATGGCTACACCTTC	CASTPGHNNYGYTF
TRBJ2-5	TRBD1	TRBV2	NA	TGTGCCAGCAGCGATTGGACAGGGCAGGAGACCCAGTACTTC	CASSDWTGQETQYF
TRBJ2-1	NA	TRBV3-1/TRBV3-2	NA	TGTGCCAGCAGCCAAGAACGGCTAGCGAGCAATGAGCAGTTCTTC	CASSQERLASNEQFF
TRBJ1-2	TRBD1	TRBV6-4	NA	TGTGCCAGCAGTCCTGGACAGGGGTGGAGCTATGGCTACACCTTC	CASSPGQGWSYGYTF